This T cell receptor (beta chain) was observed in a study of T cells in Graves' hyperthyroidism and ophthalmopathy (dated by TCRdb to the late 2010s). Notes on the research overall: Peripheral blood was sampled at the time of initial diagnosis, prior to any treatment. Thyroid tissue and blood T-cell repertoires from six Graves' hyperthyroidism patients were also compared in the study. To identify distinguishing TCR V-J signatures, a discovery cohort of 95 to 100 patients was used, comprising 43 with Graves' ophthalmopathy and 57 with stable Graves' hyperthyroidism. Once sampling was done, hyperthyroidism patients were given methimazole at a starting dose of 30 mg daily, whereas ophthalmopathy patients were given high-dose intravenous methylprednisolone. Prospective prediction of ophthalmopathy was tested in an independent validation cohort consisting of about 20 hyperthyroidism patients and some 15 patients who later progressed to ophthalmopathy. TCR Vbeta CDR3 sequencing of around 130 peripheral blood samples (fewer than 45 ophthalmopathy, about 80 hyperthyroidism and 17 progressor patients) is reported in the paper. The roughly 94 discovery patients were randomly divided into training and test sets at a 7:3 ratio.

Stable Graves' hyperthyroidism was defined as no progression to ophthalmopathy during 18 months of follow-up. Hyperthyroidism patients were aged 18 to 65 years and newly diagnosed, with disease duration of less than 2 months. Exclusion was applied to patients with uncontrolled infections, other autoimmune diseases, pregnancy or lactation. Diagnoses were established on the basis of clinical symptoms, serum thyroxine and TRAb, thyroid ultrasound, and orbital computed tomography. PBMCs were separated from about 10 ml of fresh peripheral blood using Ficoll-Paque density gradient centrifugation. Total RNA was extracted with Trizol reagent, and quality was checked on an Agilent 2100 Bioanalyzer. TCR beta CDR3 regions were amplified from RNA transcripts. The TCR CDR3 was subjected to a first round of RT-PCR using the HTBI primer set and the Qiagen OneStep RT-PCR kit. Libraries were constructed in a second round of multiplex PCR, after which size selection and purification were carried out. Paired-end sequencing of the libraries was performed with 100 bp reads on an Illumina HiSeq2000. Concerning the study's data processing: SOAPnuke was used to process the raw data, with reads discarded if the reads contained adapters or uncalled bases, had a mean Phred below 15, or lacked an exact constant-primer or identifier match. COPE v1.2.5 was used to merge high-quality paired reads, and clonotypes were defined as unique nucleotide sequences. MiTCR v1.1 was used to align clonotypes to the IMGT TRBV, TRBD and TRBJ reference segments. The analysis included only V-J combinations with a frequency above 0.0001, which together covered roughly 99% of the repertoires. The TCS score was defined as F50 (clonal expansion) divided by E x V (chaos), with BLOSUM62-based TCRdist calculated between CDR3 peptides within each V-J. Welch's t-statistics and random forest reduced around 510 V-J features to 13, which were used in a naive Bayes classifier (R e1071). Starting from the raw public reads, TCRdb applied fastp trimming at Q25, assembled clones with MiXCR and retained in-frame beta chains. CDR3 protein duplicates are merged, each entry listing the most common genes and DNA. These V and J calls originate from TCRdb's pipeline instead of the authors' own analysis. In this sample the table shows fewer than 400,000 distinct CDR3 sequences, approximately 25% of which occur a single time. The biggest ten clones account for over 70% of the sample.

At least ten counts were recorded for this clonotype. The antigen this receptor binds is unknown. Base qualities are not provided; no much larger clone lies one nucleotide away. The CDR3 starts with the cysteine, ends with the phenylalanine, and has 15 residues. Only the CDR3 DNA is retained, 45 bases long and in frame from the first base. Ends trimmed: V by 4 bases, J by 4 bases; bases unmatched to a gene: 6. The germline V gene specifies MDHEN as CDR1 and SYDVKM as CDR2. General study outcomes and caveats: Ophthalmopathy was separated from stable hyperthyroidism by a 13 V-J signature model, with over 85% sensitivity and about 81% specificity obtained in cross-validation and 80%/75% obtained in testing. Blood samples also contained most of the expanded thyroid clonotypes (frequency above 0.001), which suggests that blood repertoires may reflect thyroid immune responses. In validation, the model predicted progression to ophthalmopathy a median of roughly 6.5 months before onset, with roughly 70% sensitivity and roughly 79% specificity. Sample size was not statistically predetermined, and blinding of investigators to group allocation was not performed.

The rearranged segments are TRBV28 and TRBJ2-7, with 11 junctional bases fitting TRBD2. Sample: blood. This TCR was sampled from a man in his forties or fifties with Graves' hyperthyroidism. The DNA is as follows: TGTGCCAGCAGTTCTCAGACTAGCGGGGATTACGAGCAGTACTTC. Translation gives CASSSQTSGDYEQYF.